The present TCR beta chain was sequenced within a study of blood T cell repertoires in COVID-19. The germline CDR1 and CDR2 sequences are SGHDN and FVKESK. The CDR3 is 14 amino acids. The V gene end was trimmed by 4 bases and the J gene end by 0 bases; junction bases not matched to a gene: 2. In the original processing: Reference gene primer amplification in the assay estimated nucleated cell counts. Here immunoSEQ multiplex PCR was the method, and the copy in TCRdb shows in-frame clones only, minus some. V, J and clone size derive from that table, while D and trimming were established from the DNA sequence. The sample has approximately 280,000 clones, roughly 90% seen once.

Input material: peripheral blood. The rearrangement joins TRBV14 to TRBJ1-2; 7 bases match TRBD1. The clonotype was recovered from a man aged 40-50 years with acute or convalescent COVID-19. The CDR3 loop is CASSLGTANYGYTF. The CDR3 nucleotides are TGTGCCAGCAGCCTTGGGACAGCTAACTATGGCTACACCTTC. The whole variable domain, remainder taken from reference TRBV14 and TRBJ1-2, is EAGVTQFPSHSVIEKGQTVTLRCDPISGHDNLYWYRRVMGKEIKFLLHFVKESKQDESGMPNNRFLAERTGGTYSTLKVQPAELEDSGVYFCASSLGTANYGYTFGSGTRLTVV.